The subject of this entry is one T cell receptor beta chain. Measured with immunoSEQ multiplex PCR; TCRdb has only the in-frame clones, and not every one. This sample yields about 98,000 clones, of which around nine tenths are seen a single time; 0.7% to 0.95% belongs to the top ten. The germline V gene encodes CDR1 LGHNA and CDR2 YNFKEQ. CDR3 length equals 15 residues. V lost 0 bases to trimming and J lost 4 bases, with 10 bases between them. The data derive from a study of OX40 agonist ivuxolimab in advanced cancers. Study background: Ivuxolimab, an agonist antibody against OX40 (CD134), was given to patients. The diagnoses of dose-escalation patients were hepatocellular carcinoma, melanoma, renal cell or head and neck cancer.

The sequences come from CD4+ or CD8+ T cells sorted from blood, collected in a trial of the OX40 agonist ivuxolimab. This TCR was sampled from an adult with an advanced solid tumor such as melanoma, head and neck, liver or kidney cancer. This chain connects TRBV4-2 to TRBJ2-1, with a weak D call TRBD1 (6 bases). CDR3 in amino acids: CASSQEQGKYNEQFF. DNA for the CDR3: TGTGCCAGCAGCCAAGAACAGGGAAAATACAATGAGCAGTTCTTC.